A single T cell receptor beta chain is shown here with its context. Antigen unknown. The data were taken from a study of T cell responses to AZD1222 COVID-19 vaccine. Clones were read by immunoSEQ multiplex PCR, and TCRdb kept only the in-frame ones, dropping some. Here the sample spans more than 70,000 clones, approximately 90% being singletons. Broader study findings: Among vaccine-associated CD4 TCRs, coverage spanned spike, with dominance at 160-218 and 743-854. Donors were chiefly white British, with a greater number of females, and clonal diversity was perhaps underestimated.

Trimming stripped 3 bases from V and 7 bases from J, with 13 bases between. Per the germline V gene, CDR1 is SGHTA and CDR2 is FQGNSA. This CDR3 has 13 residues. Sequenced here: peripheral blood, sampled 28 days after the second AZD1222 dose. This TCR came from an adult who received the AZD1222 COVID-19 vaccine. The rearrangement uses TRBV7-2 and TRBJ2-7; tentatively, D is TRBD2 (5 bases). Written as DNA, the CDR3 is TGTGCCAGCAGCTTTAACAGCGGTGGGGAGCAGTACTTC. Translation gives CASSFNSGGEQYF.